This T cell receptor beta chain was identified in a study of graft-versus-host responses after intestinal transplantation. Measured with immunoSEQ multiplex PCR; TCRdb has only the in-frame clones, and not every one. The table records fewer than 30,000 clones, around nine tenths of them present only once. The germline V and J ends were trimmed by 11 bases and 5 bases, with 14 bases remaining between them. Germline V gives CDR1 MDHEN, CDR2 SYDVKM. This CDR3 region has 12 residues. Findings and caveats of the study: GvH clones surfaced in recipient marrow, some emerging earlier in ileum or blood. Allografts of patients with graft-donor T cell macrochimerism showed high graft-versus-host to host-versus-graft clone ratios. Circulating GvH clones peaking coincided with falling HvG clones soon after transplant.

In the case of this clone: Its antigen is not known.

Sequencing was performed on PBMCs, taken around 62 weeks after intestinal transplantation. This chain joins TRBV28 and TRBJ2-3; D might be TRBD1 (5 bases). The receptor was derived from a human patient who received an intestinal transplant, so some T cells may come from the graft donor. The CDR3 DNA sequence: TGTGCCGGGGCATCGGACCTAGATACGCAGTATTTT. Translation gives CAGASDLDTQYF.